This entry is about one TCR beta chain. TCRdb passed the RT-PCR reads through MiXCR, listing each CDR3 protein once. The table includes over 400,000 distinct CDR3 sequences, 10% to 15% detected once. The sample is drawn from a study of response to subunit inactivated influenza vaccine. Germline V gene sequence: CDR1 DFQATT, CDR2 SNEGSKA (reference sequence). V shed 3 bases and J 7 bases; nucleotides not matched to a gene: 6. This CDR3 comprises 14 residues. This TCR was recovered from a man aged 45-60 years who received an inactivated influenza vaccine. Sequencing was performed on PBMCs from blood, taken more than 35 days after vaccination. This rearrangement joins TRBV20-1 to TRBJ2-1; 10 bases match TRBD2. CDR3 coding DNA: TGCAGTGCTAGGAGCGGGAGGGCCTTAAATGAGCAGTTCTTC. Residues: CSARSGRALNEQFF.